This TCR beta chain appears in the sequencing data of a study of blood T cell repertoires in COVID-19. Sequenced by immunoSEQ multiplex PCR; TCRdb stores in-frame clones only, minus some. This repertoire shows 60,000 to 70,000 clones, about 90% found once; its top ten account for about 7.3%. The CDR3 has 19 amino acids. V was pared by 1 base and J by 0 bases, with 18 bases between. Germline CDR1 MGHRA, CDR2 YSYEKL. The clonotype was recovered from a human donor in a cohort sampled during active COVID-19. This sequence joins TRBV4-1 and TRBJ2-2; D is possibly TRBD1 (5 bases). Sequencing was done on a sample of peripheral blood. CDR3 sequence reads: CASSQVWGPQYSNTGELFF. The CDR3 nucleotides are TGCGCCAGCAGCCAAGTTTGGGGCCCCCAGTACTCGAACACCGGGGAGCTGTTTTTT.